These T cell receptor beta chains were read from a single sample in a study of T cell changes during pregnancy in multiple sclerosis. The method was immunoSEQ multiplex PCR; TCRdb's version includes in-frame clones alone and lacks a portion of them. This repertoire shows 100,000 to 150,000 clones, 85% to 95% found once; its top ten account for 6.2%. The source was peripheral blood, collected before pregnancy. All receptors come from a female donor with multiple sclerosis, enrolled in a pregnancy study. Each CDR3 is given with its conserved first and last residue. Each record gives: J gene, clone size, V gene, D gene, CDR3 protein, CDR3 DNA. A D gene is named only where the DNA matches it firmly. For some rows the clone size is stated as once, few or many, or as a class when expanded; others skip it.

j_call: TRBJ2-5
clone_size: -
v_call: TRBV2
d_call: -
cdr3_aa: CASNWGQETQYF
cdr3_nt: TGTGCCAGCAATTGGGGCCAGGAGACCCAGTACTTC

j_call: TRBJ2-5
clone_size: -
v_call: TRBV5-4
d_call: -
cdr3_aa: CASSPRGAVETQYF
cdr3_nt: TGTGCCAGCAGCCCCCGCGGGGCGGTAGAGACCCAGTACTTC

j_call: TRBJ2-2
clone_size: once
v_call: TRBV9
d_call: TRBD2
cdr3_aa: CASSARLAGGQGTGELFF
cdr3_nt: TGTGCCAGCAGCGCCCGACTAGCGGGAGGGCAAGGGACCGGGGAGCTGTTTTTT

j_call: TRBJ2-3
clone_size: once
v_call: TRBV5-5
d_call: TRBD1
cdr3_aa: CASSLSPTGFSSRQYF
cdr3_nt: TGTGCCAGCAGCCTTTCCCCGACAGGGTTTTCGTCGAGGCAGTATTTT

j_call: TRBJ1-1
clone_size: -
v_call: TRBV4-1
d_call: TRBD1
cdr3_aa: CASSQVRGQGVNTEAFF
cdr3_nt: TGCGCCAGCAGCCAAGTAAGGGGACAGGGGGTTAACACTGAAGCTTTCTTT

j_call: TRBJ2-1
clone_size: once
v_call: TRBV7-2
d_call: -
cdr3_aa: CASSLDFASGAPFF
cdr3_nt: -

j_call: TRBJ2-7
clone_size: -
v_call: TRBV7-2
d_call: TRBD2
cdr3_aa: CASSTGLAGTYEQYF
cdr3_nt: TGTGCCAGCAGCACCGGACTAGCGGGGACCTACGAGCAGTACTTC

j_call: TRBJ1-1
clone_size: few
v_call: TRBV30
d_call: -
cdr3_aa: CAGHRAEAFF
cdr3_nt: TGTGCCGGCCACCGGGCTGAAGCTTTCTTT

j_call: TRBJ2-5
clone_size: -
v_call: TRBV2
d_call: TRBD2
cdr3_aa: CASRAGGAETQYF
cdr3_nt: TGTGCCAGCAGGGCGGGAGGGGCAGAGACCCAGTACTTC

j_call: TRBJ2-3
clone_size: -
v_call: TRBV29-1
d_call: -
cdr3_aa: CSVGSSDTQYF
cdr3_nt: TGCAGCGTTGGGAGTTCAGATACGCAGTATTTT

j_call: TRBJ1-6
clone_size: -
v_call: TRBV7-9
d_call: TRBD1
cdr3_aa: CASSFIPGPGTGNSPLHF
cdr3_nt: TGTGCCAGCAGCTTCATCCCCGGCCCAGGGACAGGGAATTCACCCCTCCACTTT

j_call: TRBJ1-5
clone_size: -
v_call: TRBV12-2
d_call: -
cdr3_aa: CASRFFPGQVWGANQPQHF
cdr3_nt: TGTGCAAGTCGCTTCTTCCCGGGACAGGTTTGGGGGGCGAATCAGCCCCAGCATTTT

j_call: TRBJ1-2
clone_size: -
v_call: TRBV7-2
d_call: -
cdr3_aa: CASSLRGGDYTF
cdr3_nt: TGTGCCAGCAGCTTAAGGGGGGGGGACTACACCTTC

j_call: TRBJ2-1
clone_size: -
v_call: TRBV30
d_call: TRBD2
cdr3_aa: CAWSVEPGGLLNEQFF
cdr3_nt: TGTGCCTGGAGTGTTGAGCCGGGAGGGCTCCTGAATGAGCAGTTCTTC

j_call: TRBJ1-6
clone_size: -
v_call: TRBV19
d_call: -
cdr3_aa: CASSILGRDNSPLHF
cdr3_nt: TGTGCCAGTAGTATTCTGGGGAGGGATAATTCACCCCTCCACTTT

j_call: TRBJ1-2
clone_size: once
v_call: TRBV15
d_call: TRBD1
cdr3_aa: CATSRGDRGNYGYTF
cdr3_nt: TGTGCCACCAGCAGGGGGGACAGGGGAAACTATGGCTACACCTTC

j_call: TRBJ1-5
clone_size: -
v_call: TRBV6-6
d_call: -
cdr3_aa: CASSPGGLRQPQHF
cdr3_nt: TGTGCCAGCAGCCCCGGGGGGCTGAGGCAGCCCCAGCATTTT

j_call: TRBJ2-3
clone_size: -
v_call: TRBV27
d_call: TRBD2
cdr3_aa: CASSLMGGYTQYF
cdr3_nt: TGTGCCAGCAGTTTAATGGGGGGGTATACGCAGTATTTT

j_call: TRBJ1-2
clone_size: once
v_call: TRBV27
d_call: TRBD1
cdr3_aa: CASSGRQGNYGYTF
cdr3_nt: TGTGCCAGCAGTGGCAGACAGGGGAACTATGGCTACACCTTC

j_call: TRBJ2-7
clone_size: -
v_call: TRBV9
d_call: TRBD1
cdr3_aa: CASSVRDSPGKEQYF
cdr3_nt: TGTGCCAGCAGCGTAAGGGACAGCCCAGGGAAGGAGCAGTACTTC

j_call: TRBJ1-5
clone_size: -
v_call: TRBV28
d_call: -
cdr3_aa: CASSLMMGGSQPQHF
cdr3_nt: TGTGCCAGCAGTTTAATGATGGGGGGGTCTCAGCCCCAGCATTTT

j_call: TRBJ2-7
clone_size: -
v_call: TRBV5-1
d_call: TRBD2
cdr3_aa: CASGTMMAGGIGEQYF
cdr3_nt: TGCGCCAGCGGCACTATGATGGCGGGGGGGATAGGGGAGCAGTACTTC